What follows are 29 T cell receptor beta chains derived from one specimen sequenced in a study of cytomegalovirus exposure and HLA in healthy donors. A multiplex PCR was run with 60 Vbeta primers and 13 Jbeta primers. Sequenced by immunoSEQ multiplex PCR; TCRdb stores in-frame clones only, minus some. The sample has fewer than 200,000 clones, around 80% seen once. Material for sequencing was PBMCs. These receptors all come from a woman in her 40s in good health and CMV-seronegative.

This clone has only a few counts. V gene TRBV5-1 combines with J gene TRBJ2-6; D is undetermined. This CDR3 region has 15 residues. The V end lost 0 bases, the J end lost 1 base, and 5 bases lay between the germline ends. CDR1 and CDR2 (germline): SGHRS, YFSETQ. The CDR3: CASSLVGSGANVLTF. CDR3 in DNA: TGCGCCAGCAGCTTGGTCGGGTCTGGGGCCAACGTCCTGACTTTC.

The rearrangement joins TRBV29-1 to TRBJ2-2, with a weak D call TRBD2 (6 bases). Between the trimmed V and J ends, which lost 3 bases and 2 bases, there was a span of 16 bases. Per the germline V gene, CDR1 is SQVTM and CDR2 is ANQGSEA. This CDR3 has 16 residues. The CDR3, as DNA: TGCAGCGTTGATAGGTGGGAGGCGGCCAACACCGGGGAGCTGTTTTTT. It specifies CSVDRWEAANTGELFF.

The rearrangement links TRBV30 to TRBJ1-1; 8 bases agree with TRBD1. The CDR3 is 14 amino acids. V lost 4 bases to trimming and J lost 0 bases; unmatched junction nucleotides: 4. The germline CDR1 and CDR2 sequences are GTSNPN and SVGIG (reference sequence). In nucleotides, the CDR3 is TGTGCCTGGACCCCGGACAGGGTGAACACTGAAGCTTTCTTT. Its translation: CAWTPDRVNTEAFF. Complete variable domain (other parts from reference TRBV30 and TRBJ1-1): SQTIHQWPATLVQPVGSPLSLECTVEGTSNPNLYWYRQAAGRGLQLLFYSVGIGQISSEVPQNLSASRPQDRQFILSSKKLLLSDSGFYLCAWTPDRVNTEAFFGQGTRLTVV.

V gene TRBV28 combines with J gene TRBJ2-2; no definite D call. The CDR3 is made up of 15 amino acids. V was cut by 3 bases and J by 0 bases, with 8 bases left in between. Germline-derived CDR1 and CDR2 are MDHEN and SYDVKM. CDR3 nucleotides: TGTGCCAGCAGTTTTGTACAGACGAACACCGGGGAGCTGTTTTTT. Protein sequence: CASSFVQTNTGELFF.

J is TRBJ1-1 and V is TRBV10-3; D gene ambiguous. Germline values: CDR1 ENHRY, CDR2 SYGVKD. The CDR3 has 14 residues. The germline V and J ends were trimmed by 0 bases and 0 bases, with 5 bases remaining between them. The CDR3 nucleotides are TGTGCCATCAGTGAGTCACAGCTGAACACTGAAGCTTTCTTT. The encoded protein is CAISESQLNTEAFF.

This clone has a handful of counts. The CDR3 protein is CASSYSAGSGTEAFF. CDR3 in DNA: TGTGCCAGCAGTTACTCGGCAGGGTCTGGCACTGAAGCTTTCTTT. This rearrangement joins TRBV6-5 to TRBJ1-1; D might be TRBD1 (5 bases). Deletions cut 0 bases from V and 4 bases from J, with 12 bases between. From germline, CDR1 is MNHEY and CDR2 SVGAGI. The CDR3 totals 15 residues.

This chain links TRBV29-1 with TRBJ2-3; perhaps TRBD2 as D (6 bases). The CDR3 length is 16 residues. CDR1 is SQVTM, CDR2 ANQGSEA, per germline. Trimming shortened V by 4 bases and J by 2 bases, and 19 bases separated the two germline ends. This chain's CDR3 is CSVVRRRGSTTDTQYF. The CDR3, as DNA: TGCAGCGTTGTCCGAAGACGGGGGTCGACCACAGATACGCAGTATTTT.

This clone was found a few times. The chain uses TRBV19 and TRBJ2-1, with 13 nucleotides matching TRBD2. The junction had 3 bases not matched to a gene; V was cut back by 6 bases and J by 4 bases. The germline V gene has CDR1 LNHDA and CDR2 SQIVND (reference sequence). This CDR3 contains 15 residues. This CDR3 is CASSELAGGYNEQFF. DNA of the CDR3: TGTGCCAGTAGCGAACTAGCGGGAGGGTACAATGAGCAGTTCTTC.

J is TRBJ2-5 and V is TRBV28; TRBD1 matches 7 bases. From germline, CDR1 is MDHEN and CDR2 SYDVKM. This CDR3 has 13 residues. The V and J ends lost 10 bases and 2 bases, in that order; junction bases with no gene match: 7. CDR3: CATEGDSQETQYF. DNA of the CDR3: TGTGCCACAGAAGGGGACAGTCAAGAGACCCAGTACTTC.

The CDR3 sequence is CASSVGPILHYEQYF. In nucleotides, the CDR3 is TGCGCCAGCAGCGTGGGCCCAATACTCCACTACGAGCAGTACTTC. The rearrangement joins TRBV5-1 to TRBJ2-7; D gene unclear. The germline CDR1 and CDR2 sequences are SGHRS and YFSETQ. V was cut by 4 bases and J by 3 bases, with 17 bases left in between. The CDR3 is made up of 15 amino acids.

This clone was seen a few times. This chain joins TRBV5-1 and TRBJ2-5; a possible D gene is TRBD1 (6 bases). Trimming cost V 0 bases and J 5 bases, with 11 bases left between them. The V gene's germline CDR1 is SGHRS and CDR2 YFSETQ. CDR3 length: 14 residues. CDR3 bases: TGCGCCAGCAGCTTGGCGGGACAATCCGAGACCCAGTACTTC. As protein: CASSLAGQSETQYF.

The chain has TRBV5-4 and TRBJ2-3, with 12 bases identical to TRBD2. CDR3 length: 16 amino acids. V trimming: 6 bases; J trimming: 0 bases; junction bases outside the gene matches: 5. The germline gives CDR1 SGHNT, CDR2 YYREEE (reference sequence). The CDR3 coding sequence is TGTGCCAGCAAGTTCGGGACTAGCGGGAGCACAGATACGCAGTATTTT. Residues: CASKFGTSGSTDTQYF.

The J gene is TRBJ2-3, the V gene TRBV19, with TRBD2 matching 8 bases. CDR1 is LNHDA and CDR2 is SQIVND in the germline V gene (reference sequence). The J segment lost 4 bases and the V segment lost 1 base, leaving 10 bases of the junction unmatched. The CDR3 runs 17 residues. This CDR3 is CASSIASLAGRPDTQYF. In DNA form, the CDR3 reads TGTGCCAGTAGTATAGCATCCCTAGCGGGTAGACCAGATACGCAGTATTTT.

The chain couples TRBV19 to TRBJ2-3; 10 bases match TRBD2. There are 17 residues in the CDR3. Trimming took 0 bases from V and 2 from J; bases not matched to a gene: 5. Germline CDR1 reads LNHDA; CDR2 reads SQIVND (reference sequence). Written as DNA, the CDR3 is TGTGCCAGTAGTATAGATCATCTAGCGGGGGACACAGATACGCAGTATTTT. Its translation is CASSIDHLAGDTDTQYF.

The rearrangement links TRBV27 to TRBJ2-3, with TRBD1 as a possible D gene (5 bases). CDR1 and CDR2 from the germline V gene are MNHEY and SMNVEV (reference sequence). V lost 7 bases and J 4 bases, leaving 9 bases between the germline ends. This CDR3 has 12 amino acids. The CDR3 sequence is CASKRGADTQYF. CDR3 bases: TGTGCCAGCAAAAGGGGCGCAGATACGCAGTATTTT.

A word on this clone: The sample has other DNA sequences that encode this CDR3 too. The chain recombines TRBV28 with TRBJ1-1, with D unclear. The ends were cut back, 3 bases at V and 4 bases at J, with 18 bases in the middle. Germline assignment: CDR1 MDHEN and CDR2 SYDVKM. This CDR3 has 16 amino acids. The CDR3 sequence is CASSLVGRVRGTEAFF. The CDR3 coding sequence is TGTGCCAGCAGTTTGGTAGGGAGGGTACGGGGCACTGAAGCTTTCTTT. Supplemented by reference TRBV28 and TRBJ1-1, the full variable domain reads DVKVTQSSRYLVKRTGEKVFLECVQDMDHENMFWYRQDPGLGLRLIYFSYDVKMKEKGDIPEGYSVSREKKERFSLILESASTNQTSMYLCASSLVGRVRGTEAFFGQGTRLTVV.

The rearrangement joins TRBV14 to TRBJ2-7; no clear D. The germline V and J ends were trimmed by 3 bases and 3 bases, with 18 bases remaining between them. CDR1 is SGHDN, CDR2 FVKESK, per germline. This CDR3 is 16 amino acids long. This CDR3 is CASSQVAPTYNYEQYF. CDR3 nucleotide sequence: TGTGCCAGCAGCCAGGTAGCTCCCACTTATAACTACGAGCAGTACTTC.

V is TRBV4-2 and J is TRBJ2-7; D is perhaps TRBD2 (5 bases). The CDR3 consists of 16 residues. CDR1 and CDR2 from the germline V gene are LGHNA and YNFKEQ. V was clipped by 0 bases and J by 2 bases, with 14 bases between them. The CDR3 DNA is TGTGCCAGCAGCCAAGATCCGGCTAGCTCAACCTACGAGCAGTACTTC. This translates into CASSQDPASSTYEQYF.

The V gene is TRBV19, the J gene TRBJ2-3; TRBD1 might be the D (6 bases). V lost 10 bases and J 2 bases, leaving 13 bases between the germline ends. The CDR3 has 13 residues. The V gene's germline CDR1 is LNHDA and CDR2 SQIVND (reference sequence). The CDR3 reads CATGDTFTDTQYF. The CDR3 coding sequence is TGTGCCACCGGGGACACCTTCACAGATACGCAGTATTTT. Variable domain in full (rest from reference TRBV19 and TRBJ2-3): DGGITQSPKYLFRKEGQNVTLSCEQNLNHDAMYWYRQDPGQGLRLIYYSQIVNDFQKGDIAEGYSVSREKKESFPLTVTSAQKNPTAFYLCATGDTFTDTQYFGPGTRLTVL.

The V and J genes are TRBV28 and TRBJ2-7; D possibly corresponds to TRBD1 (5 bases). V was trimmed by 3 bases and J by 0 bases, leaving 18 bases between them. This CDR3 comprises 17 residues. Germline CDR1 reads MDHEN; CDR2 reads SYDVKM. The DNA of the CDR3 is TGTGCCAGCAGTTTTTCAGGACAACCAAGTATCTCCTACGAGCAGTACTTC. Its protein product is CASSFSGQPSISYEQYF. Full variable domain (missing parts from reference TRBV28 and TRBJ2-7): DVKVTQSSRYLVKRTGEKVFLECVQDMDHENMFWYRQDPGLGLRLIYFSYDVKMKEKGDIPEGYSVSREKKERFSLILESASTNQTSMYLCASSFSGQPSISYEQYFGPGTRLTVT.

The V call is TRBV28, the J call TRBJ2-5; tentatively, D is TRBD2 (7 bases). Germline CDR1 and CDR2: MDHEN and SYDVKM. This CDR3 has 12 amino acids. V was trimmed by 6 bases and J by 13 bases, leaving 18 bases between them. As DNA, the CDR3 is TGTGCCAGCAGCCAGACAGGACTAGATGTGTACTTC. Protein sequence: CASSQTGLDVYF.

The gene calls are TRBV5-8 and TRBJ1-6, with a tentative D call TRBD1 (6 bases). The CDR3 is 16 amino acids. V was cut by 4 bases and J by 0 bases, with 11 bases left in between. The germline CDR1 and CDR2 sequences are SGHTS and YDEGEE. CDR3 residues: CASSTGQSSYNSPLHF. The CDR3 nucleotides are TGTGCCAGCAGCACCGGACAGAGCTCCTATAATTCACCCCTCCACTTT.

The gene calls are TRBV10-3 and TRBJ1-6, with 9 bases fitting TRBD1. CDR1 is ENHRY and CDR2 is SYGVKD in the germline V gene. The CDR3 length is 18 residues. The ends lost 0 bases at V and 6 bases at J; junction bases unmatched: 9. The DNA for the CDR3 is TGTGCCATCAGTGAGTCCCGCCCTGGACAGGGGCCTAATTCACCCCTCCACTTT. Residues: CAISESRPGQGPNSPLHF.

The V gene is TRBV10-3, the J gene TRBJ2-3, with 8 positions matching TRBD1. This CDR3 region has 13 residues. V trimming: 10 bases; J trimming: 8 bases; junction bases outside the gene matches: 11. Germline V gene sequence: CDR1 ENHRY, CDR2 SYGVKD. The CDR3 DNA sequence: TGTGCCACGTTAAATCAGGGGGCAGGTACGCAGTATTTT. Translation: CATLNQGAGTQYF.

This chain joins TRBV5-1 and TRBJ1-1; TRBD1 aligns across 9 bases. Germline V gives CDR1 SGHRS, CDR2 YFSETQ. Trimming cost V 0 bases and J 3 bases; bases outside gene matches: 9. This CDR3 contains 17 residues. CDR3 sequence: CASSLARTGAKDTEAFF. The CDR3 region has the DNA TGCGCCAGCAGCTTGGCCCGGACAGGGGCTAAGGACACTGAAGCTTTCTTT.

The chain is built from TRBV21-1 and TRBJ1-2; the tabulated D call, TRBD1, remains unverified against the DNA. TRBV21-1 is a pseudogene. The CDR3 runs 15 residues. The CDR3 sequence is CASSKGCEGANGYTF. The DNA of the CDR3 is TGTGCCAGCAGCAAAGGTTGTGAGGGGGCAAATGGCTACACCTTC.

The chain carries TRBV27 and TRBJ1-2, with 7 bases identical to TRBD1. J lost 6 bases, V lost 3 bases, and 4 bases had no gene match. Germline V lookup: CDR1 MNHEY, CDR2 SMNVEV (reference sequence). This CDR3 has 13 amino acids. CDR3 region: CASSFNRGDGYTF. The CDR3 DNA is TGTGCCAGCAGTTTTAACAGGGGAGATGGCTACACCTTC.

This chain uses TRBV11-2 with TRBJ2-7, with 11 bases lining up with TRBD2. The trim removed 3 bases at V and 6 bases at J, leaving 7 bases unmatched. From germline, CDR1 is SGHAT and CDR2 FQNNGV. This CDR3 contains 15 residues. CDR3 in DNA: TGTGCCAGCAGCTTTAAACTAGCGGGAGCCGTCGAGCAGTACTTC. This sequence encodes CASSFKLAGAVEQYF.

This clone was seen once. The chain couples TRBV19 to TRBJ2-7; possibly TRBD1 for D (6 bases). Germline CDR1 reads LNHDA; CDR2 reads SQIVND (reference sequence). This CDR3 has 15 residues. Trimming took off 3 bases at V and 2 bases at J, with 14 bases between the two ends. The CDR3 nucleotides are TGTGCCAGTAGTATCGTCCCAGGGGAGACCTACGAGCAGTACTTC. Its protein is CASSIVPGETYEQYF.